The entry that follows covers one T cell receptor beta chain sequence. This specimen belongs to a study of blood T cell repertoires in COVID-19. Trimming stripped 4 bases from V and 6 bases from J, with 17 bases between. This CDR3 has 15 amino acids. Per the germline V gene, CDR1 is KGHDR and CDR2 is SFDVKD. Here immunoSEQ multiplex PCR was the method, and the copy in TCRdb shows in-frame clones only, minus some. The sample carries about 310,000 clones, approximately 86% recorded once. The origin of this receptor is a man between 18 and 35 years old with active or convalescent COVID-19. The sample consisted of peripheral blood. The V gene is TRBV24-1, the J gene TRBJ1-1; D might be TRBD1 (6 bases). CDR3: CATSESTGLGSEAFF. Written as DNA, the CDR3 is TGTGCCACCAGTGAGTCCACAGGGCTCGGATCTGAAGCTTTCTTT.